Below are 7 T cell receptor beta chains sequenced from a single sample in a study of T cell therapy after organ transplantation. Noted time point: 20-29 weeks after completion of therapy. For these TCRs, the target antigens are not known. Some clones are missing from TCRdb's copy, which holds only in-frame ones; the method was immunoSEQ multiplex PCR. The sample lists some 17,000 clones; over 75% were seen once. Specimen: CD8+ T cells from blood, collected after autologous CMV-specific T cell therapy. These receptors all stem from a human patient who had received a solid organ transplant and had CMV disease. These T cells may partly come from the graft donor.

The gene calls are TRBV6-5 and TRBJ1-2; perhaps TRBD1 as D (5 bases). The CDR3 has 14 amino acids. CDR1 and CDR2 (germline): MNHEY, SVGAGI. V shed 7 bases and J shed 5 bases, with 17 bases lying between them. CDR3 loop: CASIPGRGNYGYTF. CDR3 coding DNA: TGTGCCAGCATTCCGGGACGAGGAAATTATGGCTACACCTTC.

V and J are TRBV12-5 and TRBJ1-1, with D perhaps matching TRBD1 (5 bases). The V end lost 7 bases, the J end lost 3 bases, and 27 bases lay between the germline ends. The CDR3 is 18 residues long. Germline assignment: CDR1 LGHNT and CDR2 FRNRAP. CDR3: CASDSTPSSKGLYTEAFF. The DNA of the CDR3 is TGTGCTAGTGACTCGACCCCCTCGTCGAAGGGGCTGTACACTGAAGCTTTCTTT.

The genes are TRBV7-2 and TRBJ2-2; the D is unclear. This CDR3 contains 14 residues. Trimming left V 2 bases short and J 0 bases short, with 4 bases between. The germline CDR1 and CDR2 sequences are SGHTA and FQGNSA. The CDR3 sequence is CASSLYPNTGELFF. CDR3 nucleotides: TGTGCCAGCAGCTTATATCCGAACACCGGGGAGCTGTTTTTT.

The CDR3, as DNA: TGTGCCAGCAGTTACGGCGGGGGCTCTGGAAACACCATATATTTT. As protein: CASSYGGGSGNTIYF. This chain uses TRBV6-5 with TRBJ1-3; possibly TRBD1 for D (5 bases). V was cut by 2 bases and J by 0 bases, with 8 bases left in between. Germline V lookup: CDR1 MNHEY, CDR2 SVGAGI. This CDR3 is 15 amino acids long.

The table lists this clone with a few counts. The V gene is TRBV9, the J gene TRBJ1-3; D remains ambiguous. Germline loops: CDR1 SGDLS, CDR2 YYNGEE. CDR3 length: 16 residues. V was trimmed by 5 bases and J by 0 bases, leaving 15 bases between them. The chain's CDR3 is CASRRKWSPSGNTIYF. The CDR3, as DNA: TGTGCCAGCAGAAGGAAATGGAGCCCCTCTGGAAACACCATATATTTT. Using reference TRBV9 and TRBJ1-3 for the parts outside the CDR3, the full variable domain is DSGVTQTPKHLITATGQRVTLRCSPRSGDLSVYWYQQSLDQGLQFLIQYYNGEERAKGNILERFSAQQFPDLHSELNLSSLELGDSALYFCASRRKWSPSGNTIYFGEGSWLTVV.

This clone has just one count. J is TRBJ2-5 and V is TRBV27; 10 positions match TRBD2. Germline assignment: CDR1 MNHEY and CDR2 SMNVEV (reference sequence). Germline trimming cut 2 bases from V and 5 bases from J; bases unmatched to any gene: 5. CDR3 length: 15 amino acids. CDR3 region: CASSLGLAGVETQYF. CDR3 coding DNA: TGTGCCAGCAGTTTAGGGCTAGCGGGAGTTGAGACCCAGTACTTC.

J is TRBJ2-5 and V is TRBV5-1; no clear D. Germline V gene data show CDR1 as SGHRS and CDR2 as YFSETQ. V was shortened by 3 bases and J by 1 base, with 10 bases between the two germline ends. The CDR3 has 14 amino acids. CDR3 DNA: TGCGCCAGCAGCTCCGTACCGGGCCAAGAGACCCAGTACTTC. Residues: CASSSVPGQETQYF.